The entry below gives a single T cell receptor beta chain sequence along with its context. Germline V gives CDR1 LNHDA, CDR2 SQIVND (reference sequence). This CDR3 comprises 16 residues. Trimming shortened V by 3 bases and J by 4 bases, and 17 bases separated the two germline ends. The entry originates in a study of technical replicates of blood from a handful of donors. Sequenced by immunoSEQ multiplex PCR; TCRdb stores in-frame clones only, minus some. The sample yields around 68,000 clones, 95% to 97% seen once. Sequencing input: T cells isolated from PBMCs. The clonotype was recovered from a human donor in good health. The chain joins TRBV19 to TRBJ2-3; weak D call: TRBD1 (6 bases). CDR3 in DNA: TGTGCCAGTAGTATGTTAGAGGGAAAGGGGGCAGATACGCAGTATTTT. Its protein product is CASSMLEGKGADTQYF.